This T cell receptor (beta chain) was found in a study of blood T cell repertoires in COVID-19. Study-level information: Sites in the United States, Italy and Spain provided acute and convalescent COVID-19 samples.

Per the authors' pipeline: How many nucleated cells were present was estimated from reference gene primer amplification. Clones were read by immunoSEQ multiplex PCR, and TCRdb kept only the in-frame ones, dropping some. That table is the source of V, J and clone size, and D and trimming were worked out from the DNA. The sample lists tens of thousands of clones, just over 85% occurring once. CDR3 size: 15 residues. The ends lost 5 bases at V and 7 bases at J; junction bases unmatched: 9. Germline CDR1 reads SGHNT; CDR2 reads YENEEA. The chain is built from TRBV11-3 and TRBJ2-1; 9 bases match TRBD1. Sequencing input: peripheral blood. The sequence was collected from a man in his forties or fifties with active COVID-19. The CDR3 sequence is CASSPRDRELNEQFF. CDR3 DNA: TGTGCCAGCAGCCCCCGGGACAGGGAGTTAAATGAGCAGTTCTTC.